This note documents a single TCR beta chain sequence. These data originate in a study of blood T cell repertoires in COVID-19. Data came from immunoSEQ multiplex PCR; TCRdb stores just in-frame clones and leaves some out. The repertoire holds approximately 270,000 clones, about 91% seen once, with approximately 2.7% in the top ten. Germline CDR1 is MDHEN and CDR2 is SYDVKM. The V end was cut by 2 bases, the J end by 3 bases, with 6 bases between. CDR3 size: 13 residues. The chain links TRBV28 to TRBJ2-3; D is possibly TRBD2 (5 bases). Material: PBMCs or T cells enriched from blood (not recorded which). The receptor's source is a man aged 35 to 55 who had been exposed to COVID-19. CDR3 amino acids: CASSLEGTDTQYF. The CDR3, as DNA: TGTGCCAGCAGTTTAGAGGGTACAGATACGCAGTATTTT.